Listed below are T cell receptor beta chains from one sample, sequenced in a study of T-cell memory formation after mild COVID-19. Using its own MiXCR run on the 5' RACE reads, TCRdb lists one record per CDR3 protein. Here the sample spans around 420,000 distinct CDR3 sequences, approximately 25% being singletons. The sample was PBMCs or a T cell subset sorted from them (not recorded which). All receptors derive from an adult woman who had mild COVID-19 (a few samples of this study predate the infection). Cell type and time point are not known. Each CDR3 is given with its conserved first and last residue. The D gene is left open where the match is weak. Not every row has a clone size; where given, it reads once, few, many or a size class.

clone size	J gene	V gene	D gene	CDR3 protein	CDR3 DNA
few	TRBJ1-4	TRBV23-1	.	CASNSKGCFNEKLFF	TGCGCCAGCAACTCGAAGGGGTGTTTTAATGAAAAACTGTTTTTT
few	TRBJ1-5	TRBV3-1	TRBD1	CASSQRGQSNQPQHF	TGTGCCAGCAGCCAAAGGGGACAGAGCAATCAGCCCCAGCATTTT
.	TRBJ1-5	TRBV9	.	CASSVDDSNQPQHF	TGTGCCAGCAGCGTAGATGACTCCAATCAGCCCCAGCATTTT
.	TRBJ2-1	TRBV20-1	TRBD2	CSAPTSGGYNEQFF	TGCAGTGCTCCGACTAGCGGGGGTTACAATGAGCAGTTCTTC
few	TRBJ1-5	TRBV12-3/TRBV12-4	.	CASSFGGRGQPQHF	TGTGCCAGCAGTTTTGGGGGAAGGGGACAGCCCCAGCATTTT
.	TRBJ1-2	TRBV12-3/TRBV12-4	.	CASSLLPNYGYTF	TGTGCCAGCAGTTTGTTGCCTAACTATGGCTACACCTTC
.	TRBJ1-2	TRBV20-1	.	CSSGGVNGYTF	TGCAGTTCAGGAGGGGTAAATGGCTACACCTTC
few	TRBJ2-2	TRBV21-1	.	CASSKLLVREINTGELFF	TGTGCCAGCAGCAAACTGCTCGTTAGGGAAATCAACACCGGGGAGCTGTTTTTT
.	TRBJ1-1	TRBV5-4	.	CASSWDGEGEAFF	TGTGCCAGCAGCTGGGACGGGGAGGGTGAAGCTTTCTTT
.	TRBJ2-7	TRBV3-1	.	CASSQAPGGLKHEQYF	TGTGCCAGCAGCCAGGCACCAGGGGGACTAAAGCACGAGCAGTACTTC
.	TRBJ2-2	TRBV10-3	.	CAISRGADTGELFF	TGTGCCATTAGCAGGGGCGCGGACACCGGGGAGCTGTTTTTT
.	TRBJ2-1	TRBV24-1	TRBD2	CATSARSPGLADNEQFF	TGTGCCACCAGTGCTCGATCACCGGGACTAGCGGACAATGAGCAGTTCTTC
few	TRBJ2-5	TRBV7-2	.	CASSLASSQETQYF	TGTGCCAGCAGCTTAGCCTCCAGCCAAGAGACCCAGTACTTC
.	TRBJ2-1	TRBV7-9	.	CASSLGVRGRSNEQFF	TGTGCCAGCAGCCTAGGGGTCAGGGGAAGGTCCAATGAGCAGTTCTTC
.	TRBJ2-7	TRBV5-5	TRBD1	CASSSRVTGGDEQYF	TGTGCCAGCAGCTCTCGGGTTACAGGGGGCGATGAGCAGTACTTC
.	TRBJ1-1	TRBV7-2	.	CASRPTEGRNTEAFF	TGTGCCAGCAGGCCCACTGAGGGGAGGAACACTGAAGCTTTCTTT
many	TRBJ2-3	TRBV4-3	TRBD2	CASSQAGLAPSDTQYF	TGCGCCAGCAGCCAAGCCGGACTAGCTCCTTCGGATACGCAGTATTTT
.	TRBJ1-1	TRBV6-6	.	CASSYLPSGSEAFF	TGTGCCAGCAGTTACCTCCCGTCAGGGTCTGAAGCTTTCTTT
.	TRBJ1-1	TRBV12-3/TRBV12-4	TRBD1	CASSPKDRVNTEAFF	TGTGCCAGCAGTCCCAAGGACAGGGTGAACACTGAAGCTTTCTTT
few	TRBJ2-7	TRBV7-2	.	CASSYRLAAEQYF	TGTGCCAGCAGCTATAGGCTCGCCGCCGAGCAGTACTTC
.	TRBJ2-1	TRBV10-3	TRBD2	CAISEERELSYNEQFF	TGTGCCATCAGTGAGGAGCGGGAGTTATCCTACAATGAGCAGTTCTTC
.	TRBJ1-1	TRBV5-1	TRBD1	CASSTGRDRAEAFF	TGCGCCAGCAGCACCGGACGGGACAGGGCTGAAGCTTTCTTT
many	TRBJ1-1	TRBV12-3/TRBV12-4	.	CASSYYPGMGDQGPDTEAFF	TGTGCCAGCAGTTATTACCCAGGGATGGGGGACCAGGGGCCGGACACTGAAGCTTTCTTT
few	TRBJ2-3	TRBV2	.	CAITLEAAQYF	TGTGCCATCACACTAGAGGCAGCGCAGTATTTT
.	TRBJ2-3	TRBV3-1	.	CASSQEQRGLDTQYF	TGTGCCAGCAGCCAAGAACAGAGGGGGTTAGATACGCAGTATTTT
.	TRBJ2-5	TRBV12-3/TRBV12-4	TRBD1	CASSYRDRGQETQYF	TGTGCCAGCAGTTACCGGGACAGGGGACAAGAGACCCAGTACTTC
.	TRBJ2-1	TRBV12-3/TRBV12-4	TRBD2	CASSPSGNYNYNEQFF	TGTGCCAGCAGCCCAAGCGGGAACTACAATTACAATGAGCAGTTCTTC
.	TRBJ2-1	TRBV11-2	.	CASTADWSSYNEQFF	TGTGCCAGCACGGCGGACTGGAGCTCCTACAATGAGCAGTTCTTC
many	TRBJ2-1	TRBV5-5	TRBD2	CASSSGLVGDNEQFF	TGTGCCAGCAGCTCAGGACTAGTAGGAGACAATGAGCAGTTCTTC
few	TRBJ2-6	TRBV6-5	TRBD1	CASSYSLGTGSGANVLTF	TGTGCCAGCAGTTACTCGTTGGGGACAGGTTCTGGGGCCAACGTCCTGACTTTC
once	TRBJ2-4	TRBV3-1	.	CASSPAASIQYF	TGTGCCAGCAGCCCCGCGGCGAGCATTCAGTACTTC
once	TRBJ2-3	TRBV7-9	.	CASTPFGRESTDTQYF	TGTGCCAGCACTCCCTTCGGACGGGAGTCCACAGATACGCAGTATTTT
.	TRBJ2-5	TRBV5-4	.	CASSLEAGRKETQYF	TGTGCCAGCAGCTTGGAGGCAGGGCGGAAGGAGACCCAGTACTTC
few	TRBJ2-3	TRBV5-1	.	CASSLDRGANTDTQYF	TGCGCCAGCAGCTTAGATCGGGGGGCCAACACAGATACGCAGTATTTT
.	TRBJ2-1	TRBV18	TRBD1	CASSPATGPSNEQFF	TGTGCCAGCTCACCGGCGACAGGGCCGAGCAATGAGCAGTTCTTC
.	TRBJ2-5	TRBV2	.	CASSESRDQETQYF	TGTGCCAGCAGTGAGAGCAGGGACCAAGAGACCCAGTACTTC
few	TRBJ2-1	TRBV29-1	TRBD2	CSVAQRESYNEQFF	TGCAGCGTTGCCCAGCGGGAGTCCTACAATGAGCAGTTCTTC
.	TRBJ2-7	TRBV2	.	CASSRTGLAEQYF	TGTGCCAGCAGCAGGACGGGGTTGGCCGAGCAGTACTTC
.	TRBJ1-5	TRBV5-1	.	CASSLGGGAHQPQHF	TGCGCCAGCAGCTTGGGCGGGGGGGCCCATCAGCCCCAGCATTTT
.	TRBJ2-7	TRBV20-1	.	CSARGQFIAYEQYF	TGCAGTGCTAGAGGACAGTTCATCGCCTACGAGCAGTACTTC
.	TRBJ2-5	TRBV5-1	.	CASSFRDTIPQETQYF	TGCGCCAGCAGCTTCCGGGACACAATACCCCAAGAGACCCAGTACTTC
.	TRBJ1-1	TRBV29-1	TRBD1	CSVHLWQGVNTEAFF	TGCAGCGTCCACCTCTGGCAGGGGGTGAACACTGAAGCTTTCTTT
.	TRBJ1-2	TRBV6-5	TRBD1	CASSYHPTGTGDGYTF	TGTGCCAGCAGCTACCATCCGACGGGGACAGGAGATGGCTACACCTTC
.	TRBJ2-3	TRBV10-3	TRBD2	CAISPGGRSDTQYF	TGTGCCATCAGCCCGGGGGGGCGTTCAGATACGCAGTATTTT
.	TRBJ2-3	TRBV12-3/TRBV12-4	TRBD2	CASSLGLAGGGDTQYF	TGTGCCAGCAGTTTAGGGCTAGCGGGAGGGGGAGATACGCAGTATTTT
few	TRBJ2-7	TRBV9	.	CASSAGRLSSYEQYF	TGTGCCAGCAGCGCGGGACGCCTGAGCTCCTACGAGCAGTACTTC
.	TRBJ1-1	TRBV19	TRBD1	CASSPRTGWAFF	TGTGCCAGTAGTCCCCGGACAGGGTGGGCTTTCTTT
few	TRBJ1-2	TRBV12-5	.	CASGHHTHDGYTF	TGTGCTAGTGGTCACCACACGCATGATGGCTACACCTTC
few	TRBJ2-1	TRBV5-1	.	CASSLDAGSYNEQFF	TGCGCCAGCAGCTTGGACGCGGGGTCTTACAATGAGCAGTTCTTC
few	TRBJ2-1	TRBV12-5	.	CASGLGDGISYNEQFF	TGTGCTAGTGGTTTGGGGGACGGGATCTCCTACAATGAGCAGTTCTTC
few	TRBJ2-1	TRBV7-3	TRBD2	CASSPGTSFFF	TGTGCCAGCAGTCCCGGGACTAGCTTCTTCTTC
few	TRBJ1-2	TRBV4-1	.	CASSQEGSGQTTLYGYTF	TGCGCCAGCAGCCAAGAGGGATCCGGACAGACTACCCTCTATGGCTACACCTTC
.	TRBJ2-3	TRBV11-2	TRBD2	CASSAGTSGRDTQYF	TGTGCCAGCAGCGCCGGGACTAGCGGGAGGGATACGCAGTATTTT
.	TRBJ2-7	TRBV3-1	.	CASSPEGTQNYEQYF	TGTGCCAGCAGCCCGGAGGGTACCCAAAACTACGAGCAGTACTTC
few	TRBJ2-3	TRBV4-1	TRBD2	CASSPLRAGGTQYF	TGCGCCAGCAGCCCGCTGAGGGCGGGGGGAACGCAGTATTTT
.	TRBJ2-1	TRBV29-1	.	CSVLPAGTNEQFF	TGCAGCGTTTTGCCTGCCGGGACTAATGAGCAGTTCTTC
few	TRBJ2-5	TRBV11-3	.	CASSPRTRLKTQYF	TGTGCCAGCAGCCCAAGGACCCGGCTGAAGACCCAGTACTTC
.	TRBJ2-1	TRBV7-3	.	CASSLLRGPSQDEQFF	TGTGCCAGCAGCCTGCTAAGAGGGCCTTCCCAAGATGAGCAGTTCTTC
few	TRBJ2-7	TRBV14	.	CASSRTTGHHEQYF	TGTGCCAGCAGCCGAACAACAGGGCACCACGAGCAGTACTTC